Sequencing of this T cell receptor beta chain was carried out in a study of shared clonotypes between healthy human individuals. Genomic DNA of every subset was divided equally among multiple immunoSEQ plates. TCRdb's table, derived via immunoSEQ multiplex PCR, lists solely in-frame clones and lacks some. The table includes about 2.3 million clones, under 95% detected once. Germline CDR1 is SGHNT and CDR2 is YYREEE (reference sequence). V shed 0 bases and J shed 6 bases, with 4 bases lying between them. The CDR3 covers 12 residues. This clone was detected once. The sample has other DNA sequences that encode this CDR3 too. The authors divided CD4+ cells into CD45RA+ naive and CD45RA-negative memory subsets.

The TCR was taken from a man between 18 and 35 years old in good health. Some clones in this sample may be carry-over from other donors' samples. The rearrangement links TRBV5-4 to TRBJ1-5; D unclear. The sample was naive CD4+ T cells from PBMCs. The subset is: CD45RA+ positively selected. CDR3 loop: CASSLDSQPQHF. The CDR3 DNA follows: TGTGCCAGCAGCTTGGATTCTCAGCCCCAGCATTTT.